This entry features one T cell receptor (beta chain) sequence. The PCR made use of 60 Vbeta and 13 Jbeta primers. TCRdb's table, derived via immunoSEQ multiplex PCR, lists solely in-frame clones and lacks some. The data contain some 150,000 clones, approximately 79% of them singletons. Trimming shortened V by 3 bases and J by 8 bases, and 11 bases separated the two germline ends. CDR1 is SGHRS, CDR2 YFSETQ, per germline. The CDR3 is 12 amino acids. This entry comes from a study of cytomegalovirus exposure and HLA in healthy donors. The sample taken for sequencing was PBMCs. The TCR was taken from a middle-aged man in good health and CMV-seropositive. The chain recombines TRBV5-1 with TRBJ1-2; D may be TRBD1 (6 bases). The CDR3 DNA reads TGCGCCAGCAGCTGGGACAACCAAGGCTACACCTTC. Its translation is CASSWDNQGYTF.